The 25 T cell receptor beta chains below were found in one sample sequenced in a study of cytomegalovirus exposure and HLA in healthy donors (dated by TCRdb to 2015 to 2018). The library was built by means of the immunoSEQ multiplex PCR assay. For the multiplex PCR, a mixture combining 60 forward primers for TCR Vbeta segments and 13 reverse primers for TCR Jbeta segments was used. As stored in TCRdb, this immuneACCESS dataset retains in-frame rearrangements with V and J assigned. A fraction of the clones does not appear; measured against another copy, unresolved V genes explain less than half of the discrepancy, and the remainder lacks a known reason. Counted in this sample were roughly 120,000 clones; under 85% of them appeared once. The biggest ten clones account for over 3.5% of the sample. Sequencing was performed on PBMCs. Receptor source: a woman aged 50 to 60 in good health and CMV-seropositive.

This clone was found a few times. V and J are TRBV27 and TRBJ1-3; a possible D gene is TRBD1 (5 bases). The CDR3 totals 14 residues. The V end was cut by 5 bases, the J end by 0 bases, with 8 bases between. CDR1 and CDR2 (germline): MNHEY, SMNVEV (reference sequence). The CDR3 is CASSAGLSGNTIYF. The CDR3 DNA sequence: TGTGCCAGCAGTGCAGGGCTCTCTGGAAACACCATATATTTT.

V is TRBV6-1 and J is TRBJ2-7; 11 bases fit TRBD2. Germline CDR1 MNHNS, CDR2 SASEGT. The V and J ends lost 4 bases and 2 bases, in that order; junction bases with no gene match: 4. CDR3 length: 15 residues. CDR3 DNA sequence: TGTGCCAGCAGTGGTAGCGGGGGGGGAGCCTACGAGCAGTACTTC. This gives the protein CASSGSGGGAYEQYF.

The V call is TRBV7-6, the J call TRBJ1-3; 7 bases map to TRBD1. Germline values: CDR1 SGHVS, CDR2 FNYEAQ. This CDR3 has 14 residues. V dropped 6 bases and J dropped 0; count of bases not matched to a gene: 2. The CDR3: CASRRDSSGNTIYF. The CDR3, as DNA: TGTGCCAGCAGGAGGGACAGCTCTGGAAACACCATATATTTT.

This chain connects TRBV7-6 to TRBJ2-3; no clear D. V lost 1 base and J 6 bases, leaving 5 bases between the germline ends. The germline V gene encodes CDR1 SGHVS and CDR2 FNYEAQ. The CDR3 is 12 amino acids. The DNA of the CDR3 is TGTGCCAGCAGCTTAGGCCGGGATACGCAGTATTTT. Amino acids: CASSLGRDTQYF.

The chain couples TRBV7-2 to TRBJ2-7; a possible D gene is TRBD2 (6 bases). V was shortened by 5 bases and J by 1 base, with 15 bases between the two germline ends. CDR1 is SGHTA, CDR2 FQGNSA, per germline. The CDR3 runs 15 residues. CDR3 protein: CASSRPGTLSYEQYF. The DNA of the CDR3 is TGTGCCAGCAGCCGCCCAGGGACTCTTTCCTACGAGCAGTACTTC.

The table lists this clone with a few counts. The J gene is TRBJ2-7, the V gene TRBV11-2; D is unclear. V lost 5 bases and J 3 bases, leaving 17 bases between the germline ends. The CDR3 contains 15 residues. Germline loops: CDR1 SGHAT, CDR2 FQNNGV. CDR3 in amino acids: CASSPGMDSYYEQYF. DNA of the CDR3: TGTGCCAGCAGCCCGGGTATGGATTCCTACTACGAGCAGTACTTC.

The chain uses TRBV19 and TRBJ1-2, with 7 nucleotides matching TRBD1. J gave up 2 bases and V 7 bases, and 7 bases lay outside the gene matches. This CDR3 is 14 amino acids long. The germline gives CDR1 LNHDA, CDR2 SQIVND (reference sequence). The CDR3 sequence is CASIQGGANYGYTF. CDR3 bases: TGTGCCAGTATCCAGGGGGGCGCGAACTATGGCTACACCTTC.

Details on this clone: The junction departs from germline at one end; a sequencing error may be responsible. V usage is TRBV6-1 and J usage is TRBJ1-5; D is unresolved. Germline assignment: CDR1 MNHNS and CDR2 SASEGT. The CDR3 has 19 residues. This CDR3 reads CASSESLRMRDRINRPRHF. CDR3 nucleotides: TGTGCCAGCAGTGAATCTCTCCGGATGAGGGATAGGATAAATCGGCCCCGGCATTTT.

The V call is TRBV28, the J call TRBJ2-2; 9 bases match TRBD1. From germline, CDR1 is MDHEN and CDR2 SYDVKM. V shed 8 bases and J 3 bases; nucleotides not matched to a gene: 7. This CDR3 is built from 15 residues. CDR3 amino acids: CASGDTGGDTGELFF. As DNA, the CDR3 is TGTGCCAGCGGTGATACAGGGGGCGACACCGGGGAGCTGTTTTTT.

The chain carries TRBV10-3 and TRBJ2-5; TRBD1 matches 8 bases. This CDR3 has 14 amino acids. With V trimmed by 7 bases and J by 4 bases, 8 bases remained unmatched. Germline V gene data show CDR1 as ENHRY and CDR2 as SYGVKD. The CDR3 region is CAIMEQGGSETQYF. DNA for the CDR3: TGTGCCATCATGGAACAGGGGGGATCAGAGACCCAGTACTTC.

The chain links TRBV27 to TRBJ2-1, with a weak D call TRBD2 (5 bases). The CDR3 extends over 16 amino acids. V shed 0 bases and J shed 7 bases, with 16 bases lying between them. Germline CDR1 reads MNHEY; CDR2 reads SMNVEV (reference sequence). The CDR3 loop is CASSLSVGGGFNEQFF. In DNA, the CDR3 is TGTGCCAGCAGTTTATCGGTAGGAGGTGGGTTTAATGAGCAGTTCTTC.

In nucleotides, the CDR3 is TGTGCCAGCTCACCTACTACGCTCTCTGGAAACACCATATATTTT. This codes for CASSPTTLSGNTIYF. The chain employs TRBV18 and TRBJ1-3; D gene unclear. This CDR3 has 15 residues. Between the trimmed V and J ends, which lost 3 bases and 0 bases, there was a span of 9 bases. Germline V CDR1 and CDR2: KGHSH, LQKENI.

The J gene is TRBJ2-7, the V gene TRBV5-1; 8 bases line up with TRBD2. The V and J ends lost 5 bases and 3 bases, in that order; junction bases with no gene match: 7. The CDR3 runs to 14 residues. Germline values: CDR1 SGHRS, CDR2 YFSETQ. DNA for the CDR3: TGCGCCAGCAGTACGGGGGGGGCAGTCTACGAGCAGTACTTC. Translated, it gives CASSTGGAVYEQYF.

This sequence joins TRBV6-1 and TRBJ2-5, with D possibly matching TRBD1 (6 bases). The DNA end lines up better with TRBJ2-7; the J call may be wrong. The CDR3 contains 15 residues. The germline V gene encodes CDR1 MNHNS and CDR2 SASEGT. CDR3 sequence reads: CASGNSGTLSYEQYF. As DNA, the CDR3 is TGTGCCAGCGGGAATTCCGGGACACTTTCCTACGAGCAGTACTTC.

The chain joins TRBV5-1 to TRBJ2-7, with 7 bases that match TRBD1. Per germline, CDR1 SGHRS and CDR2 YFSETQ. This CDR3 has 18 residues. V lost 10 bases to trimming and J lost 5 bases; unmatched junction nucleotides: 27. The CDR3 here is CAPQVPRVLGGLSHEQYF. DNA for the CDR3: TGCGCCCCCCAGGTTCCCCGAGTTCTAGGGGGCCTTTCACACGAGCAGTACTTC.

The chain combines TRBV7-8 with TRBJ1-1; D might be TRBD1 (5 bases). V was shortened by 5 bases and J by 1 base, with 8 bases between the two germline ends. Germline V gene sequence: CDR1 SGHVS, CDR2 FQNEAQ. The length of the CDR3 is 13 residues. CDR3 sequence (DNA): TGTGCCAGCAGCACCCAGGGGAACACTGAAGCTTTCTTT. It is translated as CASSTQGNTEAFF.

The V call is TRBV18, the J call TRBJ2-7; 8 nucleotides agree with TRBD1. Trimming removed 3 bases from V and 4 bases from J; junction bases left unmatched: 8. Looked up from germline, CDR1 is KGHSH and CDR2 is LQKENI. The CDR3 extends over 15 amino acids. CDR3 DNA sequence: TGTGCCAGCTCACCCAGGACAGGGTTGGGTTACGAGCAGTACTTC. It codes for CASSPRTGLGYEQYF. Looking up the rest from reference TRBV18 and TRBJ2-7 gives the full variable domain: NAGVMQNPRHLVRRRGQEARLRCSPMKGHSHVYWYRQLPEEGLKFMVYLQKENIIDESGMPKERFSAEFPKEGPSILRIQQVVRGDSAAYFCASSPRTGLGYEQYFGPGTRLTVT.

The genes are TRBV6-1 and TRBJ1-6; 7 bases map to TRBD1. The ends lost 4 bases at V and 6 bases at J; junction bases unmatched: 3. The CDR3 spans 14 residues. Germline V CDR1 and CDR2: MNHNS, SASEGT. The CDR3 DNA sequence: TGTGCCAGCAGTGGGAGGGGGCTTAATTCACCCCTCCACTTT. As protein: CASSGRGLNSPLHF.

The V gene is TRBV5-1, the J gene TRBJ2-1, with 7 bases that match TRBD1. Losses at the gene ends were 4 bases for V and 0 bases for J; bases not matched to a gene: 4. The CDR3 totals 15 residues. Looked up from germline, CDR1 is SGHRS and CDR2 is YFSETQ. The CDR3 sequence: CASSPGQSSYNEQFF. CDR3 nucleotides: TGCGCCAGCAGCCCGGGACAGTCCTCCTACAATGAGCAGTTCTTC.

This clone showed up just once. V and J are TRBV5-1 and TRBJ1-2, with 10 bases matching TRBD1. The germline V gene encodes CDR1 SGHRS and CDR2 YFSETQ. The J segment lost 8 bases and the V segment lost 4 bases, leaving 8 bases of the junction unmatched. The CDR3 is 14 amino acids. The CDR3, as DNA: TGCGCCAGCAGCCAGGGACAGGGGACGGGCGGCTACACCTTC. It yields the protein CASSQGQGTGGYTF.

J is TRBJ1-6 and V is TRBV7-3; weak D call: TRBD1 (5 bases). This CDR3 has 16 amino acids. V lost 5 bases to trimming and J lost 8 bases, with 19 bases between them. Germline lookup yields CDR1 SGHTA and CDR2 FQGTGA. The CDR3 sequence is CASSSSLGEGDSPLHF. Written as DNA, the CDR3 is TGTGCCAGCAGCAGCAGCCTAGGGGAAGGGGATTCACCCCTCCACTTT.

This clone was counted between two and nine times. The chain uses TRBV4-2 and TRBJ2-7; TRBD2 agrees at 13 bases. V was pared by 0 bases and J by 2 bases, with 4 bases of the junction left unmatched. Germline-derived CDR1 and CDR2 are LGHNA and YNFKEQ. This CDR3 has 17 amino acids. The chain's CDR3 is CASSQEGLAGRTYEQYF. In DNA form, the CDR3 reads TGTGCCAGCAGCCAAGAGGGACTAGCGGGGAGAACCTACGAGCAGTACTTC.

CDR3 sequence: CASSGSGGQQETQYF. The DNA for the CDR3 is TGTGCCAGCAGCGGAAGCGGGGGCCAACAAGAGACCCAGTACTTC. V usage is TRBV5-4 and J usage is TRBJ2-5; 8 bases match TRBD2. The ends lost 4 bases at V and 2 bases at J; junction bases unmatched: 7. Germline CDR1 and CDR2: SGHNT and YYREEE (reference sequence). The CDR3 extends over 15 amino acids.

The genes are TRBV6-1 and TRBJ2-7; 8 bases fit TRBD2. The V segment lost 3 bases and the J segment 1 base; nucleotides outside the gene matches: 2. Per the germline V gene, CDR1 is MNHNS and CDR2 is SASEGT. The CDR3 has 14 residues. The CDR3 bases are TGTGCCAGCAGTGATTTAGCGGGGTCCTACGAGCAGTACTTC. Translated: CASSDLAGSYEQYF.

For this clone: An end of the junction differs from the germline gene, which may be a read error. This same CDR3 is encoded by further DNA sequences in the sample. The V and J genes are TRBV19 and TRBJ2-5; D perhaps matches TRBD1 (6 bases). Per the germline V gene, CDR1 is LNHDA and CDR2 is SQIVND (reference sequence). The CDR3 runs 17 residues. CDR3 loop: CASSISLGAGGQETQYF. DNA for the CDR3: TGTGCCAGCAGTATTTCCCTGGGGGCAGGAGGTCAAGAGACCCAGTACTTC.